The 8 T cell receptor beta chains listed next were all sequenced from one sample in a study of T cells of healthy individuals (dated by TCRdb to 2017 to 2018). The protocol used for the library was 5' RACE. TCRdb names Illumina MiSeq as the instrument used. TCRdb reran the public reads through fastp at Q25 and MiXCR, keeping productive beta chains. Identical CDR3 protein sequences are pooled into one entry, listed with their most common genes and DNA. This sample is represented by tens of thousands of distinct CDR3 sequences; roughly 14% of them were singletons. In total, the top ten clones hold about 16% of the sample. The receptors were sampled from a human donor in good health.

This clonotype has only a few counts. The chain joins TRBV2 to TRBJ1-5; 10 nucleotides agree with TRBD1. The V gene's germline CDR1 is SNHLY and CDR2 FYNNEI. This CDR3 spans 13 amino acids. V shed 8 bases, J shed 2 bases, and the junction held 0 bases outside the gene matches. CDR3 sequence reads: CASGTGGNQPQHF. The CDR3, as DNA: TGTGCCAGCGGGACAGGGGGCAATCAGCCCCAGCATTTT.

As DNA, the CDR3 is TGCGCCAGCAGCCAAGTCCTTCGGGACGAGACCCAGTACTTC. Encoded protein: CASSQVLRDETQYF. This chain links TRBV4-1 with TRBJ2-5, with D perhaps being TRBD1 or TRBD2 (5 bases each). The length of the CDR3 is 14 residues. CDR1 and CDR2 (germline): MGHRA, YSYEKL. V was shortened by 1 base and J by 5 bases, with 11 bases between the two germline ends.

This clonotype has ten or more counts. This chain uses TRBV9 with TRBJ1-2, with a tentative D call TRBD1 (5 bases). Between the trimmed V and J ends, which lost 0 bases and 2 bases, there was a span of 8 bases. From germline, CDR1 is SGDLS and CDR2 YYNGEE. There are 14 residues in the CDR3. The DNA for the CDR3 is TGTGCCAGCAGCGTAGTGGAGGGGAACTATGGCTACACCTTC. This translates into CASSVVEGNYGYTF.

This chain connects TRBV6-1 to TRBJ1-2, with 9 bases that match TRBD1. Germline V gene sequence: CDR1 MNHNS, CDR2 SASEGT. This CDR3 is built from 15 residues. The trim removed 4 bases at V and 6 bases at J, leaving 9 bases unmatched. The CDR3 DNA sequence: TGTGCCAGCAGTGTGGCAAAAACAGGGGGCCATGGCTACACCTTC. Its protein product is CASSVAKTGGHGYTF.

This clonotype was picked up many times. The gene calls are TRBV13 and TRBJ2-5, with no clear D. CDR3 length: 15 residues. CDR1 is PRHDT, CDR2 FYEKMQ, per germline (reference sequence). V lost 0 bases and J lost 5, with 13 bases in between. The CDR3 region has the DNA TGTGCCAGCAGCTTAGGCGTTCTGGGTGTGGAGACCCAGTACTTC. Its protein product is CASSLGVLGVETQYF.

The rearrangement joins TRBV5-1 to TRBJ1-2; D is ambiguous. CDR3 length: 13 residues. Germline CDR1 SGHRS, CDR2 YFSETQ. The V end was cut by 4 bases, the J end by 4 bases, with 11 bases between. This CDR3 is CASSPSQSYGYTF. The CDR3 DNA reads as TGCGCCAGCAGCCCGTCGCAGAGCTATGGCTACACCTTC.

Ten or more counts support this clonotype. V and J are TRBV29-1 and TRBJ1-5; 8 positions match TRBD1. After removal of 5 bases from V and 3 bases from J, the junction contained 6 bases not matched to a gene. From germline, CDR1 is SQVTM and CDR2 ANQGSEA. CDR3 length equals 14 residues. CDR3 DNA sequence: TGCAGCGTTACGGGGACAGGCTACAATCAGCCCCAGCATTTT. This gives the protein CSVTGTGYNQPQHF.

The chain recombines TRBV7-2 with TRBJ2-7, with TRBD2 matching over 12 bases. CDR1 is SGHTA, CDR2 FQGNSA, per germline. The CDR3 has 19 residues. V lost 1 base, J lost 3 bases, and 13 bases stayed unmatched. CDR3 residues: CASSLVGGTSGPESYEQYF. The CDR3 coding sequence is TGTGCCAGCAGCTTAGTAGGGGGGACTAGCGGGCCGGAAAGCTACGAGCAGTACTTC.